The 7 T cell receptor beta chains reported below all come from one sample, sequenced in a study of B cell selection in AIRE deficiency. The sorted conventional CD4 T cells were gated as CD4+CD127+. This table comes from immunoSEQ multiplex PCR, and its TCRdb copy is limited to in-frame clones, with some not included. This sample has fewer than 30,000 clones, with roughly 97% found just once. Sequenced sample: conventional CD4+ T cells sorted from PBMCs. Every receptor here comes from a human donor with AIRE deficiency.

This clone is a singleton in its sample. The chain uses TRBV5-4 and TRBJ2-5; 7 nucleotides agree with TRBD2. The CDR3 runs 15 residues. V lost 0 bases, J lost 2 bases, and 4 bases stayed unmatched. Looked up from germline, CDR1 is SGHNT and CDR2 is YYREEE (reference sequence). CDR3 amino acids: CASSLEAGRQETQYF. The DNA for the CDR3 is TGTGCCAGCAGCTTGGAAGCGGGGCGGCAAGAGACCCAGTACTTC. The entire variable domain, with the rest obtained from reference TRBV5-4 and TRBJ2-5, is as follows: ETGVTQSPTHLIKTRGQQVTLRCSSQSGHNTVSWYQQALGQGPQFIFQYYREEENGRGNFPPRFSGLQFPNYSSELNVNALELDDSALYLCASSLEAGRQETQYFGPGTRLLVL.

This chain uses TRBV11-3 with TRBJ2-1; weak D call: TRBD2 (7 bases). Deletions cut 6 bases from V and 6 bases from J, with 21 bases between. The CDR3 has 16 amino acids. CDR1 SGHNT and CDR2 YENEEA come from the germline V gene. The CDR3 loop is CASSQGGGWRGNEQFF. CDR3 DNA sequence: TGTGCCAGCAGTCAAGGGGGAGGGTGGAGGGGCAATGAGCAGTTCTTC.

V and J are TRBV11-2 and TRBJ2-7; the D gene is possibly TRBD2 (5 bases). CDR1 is SGHAT, CDR2 FQNNGV, per germline. Trimming cost V 4 bases and J 3 bases, with 19 bases left between them. This CDR3 has 16 residues. The CDR3 DNA is TGTGCCAGCAGCTCCCTCAGAGGTAGCGCCTTCTACGAGCAGTACTTC. As protein: CASSSLRGSAFYEQYF.

The rearrangement uses TRBV5-4 and TRBJ2-5, with D unresolved. V lost 0 bases and J 1 base, leaving 7 bases between the germline ends. The CDR3 is 14 amino acids. CDR1 and CDR2 (germline): SGHNT, YYREEE (reference sequence). CDR3 in amino acids: CASSLVRVQETQYF. In nucleotides, the CDR3 is TGTGCCAGCAGCTTGGTGCGCGTCCAAGAGACCCAGTACTTC.

The chain uses TRBV2 and TRBJ2-1; 12 bases map to TRBD2. The CDR3 covers 19 residues. The germline V gene has CDR1 SNHLY and CDR2 FYNNEI. V trimming: 2 bases; J trimming: 0 bases; junction bases outside the gene matches: 8. CDR3 DNA: TGTGCCAGCAGTGAATGGGGGACTAGCGGGTCGAGCTCCTACAATGAGCAGTTCTTC. Amino acid sequence: CASSEWGTSGSSSYNEQFF.

The chain has TRBV18 and TRBJ1-4; D gene unclear. Germline V lookup: CDR1 KGHSH, CDR2 LQKENI. Trimming stripped 3 bases from V and 0 bases from J, with 17 bases between. This CDR3 contains 18 residues. The CDR3 loop reads CASSPLGAGLATNEKLFF. CDR3 sequence (DNA): TGTGCCAGCTCACCCCTAGGCGCTGGATTAGCAACTAATGAAAAACTGTTTTTT.

This chain links TRBV6-6 with TRBJ1-1; 7 bases fit TRBD1. Germline-derived CDR1 and CDR2 are MNHNY and SVGAGI (reference sequence). V shed 5 bases, J shed 0 bases, and the junction held 6 bases outside the gene matches. This CDR3 has 15 amino acids. The CDR3 coding sequence is TGTGCCAGCAGTACCACAGGGGCATTGAACACTGAAGCTTTCTTT. It is translated as CASSTTGALNTEAFF.